This record looks at one T cell receptor (beta chain) sequence and its context. Antigen unknown. The CDR3 has 15 amino acids. The ends lost 3 bases at V and 2 bases at J; junction bases unmatched: 0. Germline lookup yields CDR1 LNHDA and CDR2 SQIVND (reference sequence). This sample is part of a study of neoadjuvant nivolumab and ipilimumab in lung cancer. The data were produced by immunoSEQ multiplex PCR, yet TCRdb's version contains in-frame clones alone and is incomplete. The sample holds about 20,000 clones; 65% to 85% are singletons and the top ten take 7.5% to 9.5%. Study outcomes and limitations: Only a small number of samples underwent TCR sequencing. Resected tumors had greater TCR richness and clonality than uninvolved lung. Only two of four nivolumab-treated tumors gained richness and clonality by surgery. Resected-tumor TCR richness correlated positively with pretherapy blood richness.

The gene calls are TRBV19 and TRBJ1-5, with 11 nucleotides matching TRBD1. The TCR originated in an adult with non-small cell lung cancer. Sequenced here: tumor tissue, sampled after neoadjuvant nivolumab, alone or with ipilimumab, at or shortly before surgery. CDR3 coding DNA: TGTGCCAGTAGTATGGGACAGGGGGGCAATCAGCCCCAGCATTTT. This gives the protein CASSMGQGGNQPQHF.